This T cell receptor (beta chain) was recovered during a study of T cells after yellow fever vaccination. Broader study findings: It was the secondary response that reached its peak faster, day 5 versus 15, but it was weaker.

This clonotype was counted many times. The CDR3 consists of 16 residues. Germline CDR1 SGHRS, CDR2 YFSETQ. Between the trimmed V and J ends, which lost 0 bases and 7 bases, there was a span of 17 bases. Making TCR cDNA involved 5'RACE template switching, which added UMIs and a universal primer site. TCRdb reprocessed the 5' RACE reads via MiXCR and lists one record per CDR3 protein. This table holds about 85,000 distinct CDR3 sequences, about 14% found once. The chain has TRBV5-1 and TRBJ2-1; D not certain. This TCR derives from a young man who received the YFV17D yellow fever vaccine. This specimen was CD8+ T cells not binding an NS4B(214-222) dextramer, sorted from PBMCs, taken approximately 22 days after the first yellow fever vaccination. The CDR3 sequence: CASSLVRVTTGNEQFF. CDR3 coding DNA: TGCGCCAGCAGCTTGGTTCGGGTTACAACCGGGAATGAGCAGTTCTTC.